The clone carrying this T cell receptor beta chain showed up just once. Its specificity is unknown. Researchers sequenced unsorted PBMC DNA using ten immunoSEQ deep assay plates. Generated by immunoSEQ multiplex PCR, the TCRdb table keeps only in-frame clones and is missing some. This sample carries a few hundred thousand clones, roughly four fifths of them seen once, and the ten largest clones take 9.5% to 15%. V dropped 1 base and J dropped 6; count of bases not matched to a gene: 7. Germline loops: CDR1 LGHNA, CDR2 YSLEER. The CDR3 has 16 residues. The sample is drawn from a study of shared clonotypes between healthy human individuals. General observations from the study: Clonotype sharing among donors, it was expected, would be affected by sequencing depth. Enrolling few donors narrowed the genetic and exposure-history diversity that was represented.

The chain is built from TRBV4-3 and TRBJ1-4, with 8 bases that match TRBD1. The sequenced material came from PBMCs. This sequence originates from a woman in her 40s in good health. Some clones in this sample may be carry-over from other donors' samples. CDR3 bases: TGCGCCAGCAGCCAAGGTTCCGGGACAGGTGATGAAAAACTGTTTTTT. Encoded protein: CASSQGSGTGDEKLFF.